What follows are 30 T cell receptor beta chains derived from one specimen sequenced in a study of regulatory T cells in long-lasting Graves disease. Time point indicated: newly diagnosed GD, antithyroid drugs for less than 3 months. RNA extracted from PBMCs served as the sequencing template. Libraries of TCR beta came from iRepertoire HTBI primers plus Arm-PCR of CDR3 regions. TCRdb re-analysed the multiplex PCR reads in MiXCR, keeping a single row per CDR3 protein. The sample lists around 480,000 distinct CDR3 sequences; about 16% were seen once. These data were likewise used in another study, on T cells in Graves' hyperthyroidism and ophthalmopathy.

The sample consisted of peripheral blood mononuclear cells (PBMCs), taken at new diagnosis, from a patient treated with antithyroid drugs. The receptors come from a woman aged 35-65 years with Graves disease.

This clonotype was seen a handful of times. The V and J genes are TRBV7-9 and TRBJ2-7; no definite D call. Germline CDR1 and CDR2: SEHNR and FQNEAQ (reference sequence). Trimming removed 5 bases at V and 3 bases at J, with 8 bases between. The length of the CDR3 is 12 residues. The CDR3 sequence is CASSPEVYEQYF. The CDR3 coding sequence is TGTGCCAGCAGCCCCGAAGTCTACGAGCAGTACTTC.

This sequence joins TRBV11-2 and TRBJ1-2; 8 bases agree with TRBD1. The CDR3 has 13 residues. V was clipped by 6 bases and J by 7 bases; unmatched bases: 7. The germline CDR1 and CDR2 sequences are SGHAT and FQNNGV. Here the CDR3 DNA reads TGTGCCAGCAGGGAAGACAGGGGCACTGGCTACACCTTC. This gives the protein CASREDRGTGYTF.

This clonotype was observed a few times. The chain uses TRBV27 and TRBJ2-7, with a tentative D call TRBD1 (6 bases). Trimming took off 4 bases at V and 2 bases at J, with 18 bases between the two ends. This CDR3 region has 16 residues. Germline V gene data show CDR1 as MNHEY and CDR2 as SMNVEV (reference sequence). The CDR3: CASSSVDRSTPYEQYF. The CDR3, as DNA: TGTGCCAGCAGTTCTGTCGACAGGAGTACTCCCTACGAGCAGTACTTC.

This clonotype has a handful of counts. CDR3 protein: CASSLRGGGDSPLHF. CDR3 nucleotide sequence: TGTGCCAGCAGTTTGAGAGGGGGCGGTGATTCACCCCTCCACTTT. The rearrangement links TRBV12-3 or TRBV12-4 to TRBJ1-6; 7 nucleotides align to TRBD1. The V gene end was trimmed by 3 bases and the J gene end by 8 bases; junction bases not matched to a gene: 7. The CDR3 length is 15 residues.

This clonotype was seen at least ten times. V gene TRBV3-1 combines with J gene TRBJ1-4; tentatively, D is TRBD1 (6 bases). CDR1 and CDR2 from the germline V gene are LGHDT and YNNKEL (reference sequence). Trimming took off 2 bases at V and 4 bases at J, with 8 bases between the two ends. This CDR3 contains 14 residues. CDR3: CASSQTGFNEKLFF. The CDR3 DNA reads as TGTGCCAGCAGCCAAACAGGGTTTAATGAAAAACTGTTTTTT. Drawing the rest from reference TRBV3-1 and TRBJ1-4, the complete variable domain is DTAVSQTPKYLVTQMGNDKSIKCEQNLGHDTMYWYKQDSKKFLKIMFSYNNKELIINETVPNRFSPKSPDKAHLNLHINSLELGDSAVYFCASSQTGFNEKLFFGSGTQLSVL.

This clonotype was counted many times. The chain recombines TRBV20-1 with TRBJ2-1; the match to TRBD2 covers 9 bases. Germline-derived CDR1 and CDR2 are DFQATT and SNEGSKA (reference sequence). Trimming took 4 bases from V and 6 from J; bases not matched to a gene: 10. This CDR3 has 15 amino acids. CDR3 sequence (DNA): TGCAGTGCTATAACCGGGACTAGCTCGATCAATGAGCAGTTCTTC. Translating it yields CSAITGTSSINEQFF.

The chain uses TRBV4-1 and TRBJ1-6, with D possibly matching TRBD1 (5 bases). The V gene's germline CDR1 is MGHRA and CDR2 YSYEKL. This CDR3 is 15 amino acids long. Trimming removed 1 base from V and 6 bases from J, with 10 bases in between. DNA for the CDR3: TGCGCCAGCAGCCAAGGGGGACGGGTTAATTCACCCCTCCACTTT. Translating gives CASSQGGRVNSPLHF.

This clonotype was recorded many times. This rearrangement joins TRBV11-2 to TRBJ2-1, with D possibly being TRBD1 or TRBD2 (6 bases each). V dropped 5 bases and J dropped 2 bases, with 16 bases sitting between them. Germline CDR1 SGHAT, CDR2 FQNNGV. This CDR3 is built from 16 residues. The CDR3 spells CASSTGGTSPYNEQFF. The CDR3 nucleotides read TGTGCCAGCAGCACCGGCGGGACATCTCCCTACAATGAGCAGTTCTTC.

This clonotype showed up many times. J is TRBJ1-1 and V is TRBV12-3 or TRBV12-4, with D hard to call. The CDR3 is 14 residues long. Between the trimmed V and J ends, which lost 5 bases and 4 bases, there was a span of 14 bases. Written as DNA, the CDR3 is TGTGCCAGCAGTGGCCGGCCGGCGGGCACTGAAGCTTTCTTT. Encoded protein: CASSGRPAGTEAFF.

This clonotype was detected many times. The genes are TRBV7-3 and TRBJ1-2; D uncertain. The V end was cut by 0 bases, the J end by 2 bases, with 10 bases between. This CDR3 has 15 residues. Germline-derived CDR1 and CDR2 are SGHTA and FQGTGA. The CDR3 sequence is CASSLTGQANYGYTF. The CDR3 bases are TGTGCCAGCAGCTTAACTGGGCAGGCGAACTATGGCTACACCTTC. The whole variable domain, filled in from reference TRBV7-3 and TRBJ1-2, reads GAGVSQTPSNKVTEKGKYVELRCDPISGHTALYWYRQSLGQGPEFLIYFQGTGAADDSGLPNDRFFAVRPEGSVSTLKIQRTERGDSAVYLCASSLTGQANYGYTFGSGTRLTVV.

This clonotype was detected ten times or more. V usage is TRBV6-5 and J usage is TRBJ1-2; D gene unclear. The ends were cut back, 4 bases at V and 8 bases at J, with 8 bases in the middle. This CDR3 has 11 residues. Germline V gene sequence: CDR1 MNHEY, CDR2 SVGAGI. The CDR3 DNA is TGTGCCAGCAGTTCCCTTAAGGGCTACACCTTC. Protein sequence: CASSSLKGYTF.

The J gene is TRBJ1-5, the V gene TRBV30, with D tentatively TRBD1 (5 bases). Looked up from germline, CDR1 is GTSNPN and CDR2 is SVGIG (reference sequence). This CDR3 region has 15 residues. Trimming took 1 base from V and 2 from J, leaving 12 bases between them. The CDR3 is CAWSGGTYGNQPQHF. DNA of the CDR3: TGTGCCTGGAGTGGGGGGACTTATGGCAATCAGCCCCAGCATTTT. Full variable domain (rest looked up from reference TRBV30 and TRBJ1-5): SQTIHQWPATLVQPVGSPLSLECTVEGTSNPNLYWYRQAAGRGLQLLFYSVGIGQISSEVPQNLSASRPQDRQFILSSKKLLLSDSGFYLCAWSGGTYGNQPQHFGDGTRLSIL.

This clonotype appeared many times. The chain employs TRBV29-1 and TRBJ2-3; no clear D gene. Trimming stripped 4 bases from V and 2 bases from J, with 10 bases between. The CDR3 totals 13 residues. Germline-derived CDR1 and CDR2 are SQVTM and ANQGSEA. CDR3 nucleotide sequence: TGCAGCGTTGTATACGGCGCCACAGATACGCAGTATTTT. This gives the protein CSVVYGATDTQYF.

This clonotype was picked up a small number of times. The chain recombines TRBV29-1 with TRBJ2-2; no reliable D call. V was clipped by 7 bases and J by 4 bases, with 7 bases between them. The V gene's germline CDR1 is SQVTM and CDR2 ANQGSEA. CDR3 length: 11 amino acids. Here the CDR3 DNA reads TGCAGCGGGAGATTCACCGGGGAGCTGTTTTTT. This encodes CSGRFTGELFF.

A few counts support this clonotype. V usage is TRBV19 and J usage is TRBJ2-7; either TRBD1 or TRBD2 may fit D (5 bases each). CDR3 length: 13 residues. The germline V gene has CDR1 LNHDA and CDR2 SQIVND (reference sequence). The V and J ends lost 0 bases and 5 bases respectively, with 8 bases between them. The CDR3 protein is CASSIDWDDEQYF. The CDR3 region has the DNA TGTGCCAGTAGTATAGATTGGGACGACGAGCAGTACTTC.

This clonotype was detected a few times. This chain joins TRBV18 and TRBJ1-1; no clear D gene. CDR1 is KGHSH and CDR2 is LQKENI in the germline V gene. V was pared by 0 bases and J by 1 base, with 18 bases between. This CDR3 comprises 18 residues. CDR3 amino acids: CASSPPTRYGQTNTEAFF. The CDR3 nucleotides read TGTGCCAGCTCACCACCGACGCGGTATGGGCAGACGAACACTGAAGCTTTCTTT.

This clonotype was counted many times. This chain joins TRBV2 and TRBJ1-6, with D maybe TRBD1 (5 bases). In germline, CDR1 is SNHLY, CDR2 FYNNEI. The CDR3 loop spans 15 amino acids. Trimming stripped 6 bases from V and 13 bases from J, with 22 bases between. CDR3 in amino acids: CASSLSGPTTSPLHF. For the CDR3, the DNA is TGTGCCAGCAGCCTCTCGGGACCTACCACGTCGCCCCTCCACTTT.

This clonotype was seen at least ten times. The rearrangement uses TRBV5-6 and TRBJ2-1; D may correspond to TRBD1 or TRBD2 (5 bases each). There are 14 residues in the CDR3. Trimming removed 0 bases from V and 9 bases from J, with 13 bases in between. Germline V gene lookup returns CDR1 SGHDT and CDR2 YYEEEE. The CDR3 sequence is CASSLGSGTSEQFF. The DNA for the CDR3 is TGTGCCAGCAGCTTGGGATCAGGGACCAGTGAGCAGTTCTTC.

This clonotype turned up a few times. The CDR3 coding sequence is TGTGCCAGCAGCTCCGGAGACGCGAAGCAGTACTTC. Translation: CASSSGDAKQYF. The chain combines TRBV11-3 with TRBJ2-7; D unclear. CDR3 size: 12 residues. Germline V gene data show CDR1 as SGHNT and CDR2 as YENEEA. Trimming left V 4 bases short and J 8 bases short, with 12 bases between.

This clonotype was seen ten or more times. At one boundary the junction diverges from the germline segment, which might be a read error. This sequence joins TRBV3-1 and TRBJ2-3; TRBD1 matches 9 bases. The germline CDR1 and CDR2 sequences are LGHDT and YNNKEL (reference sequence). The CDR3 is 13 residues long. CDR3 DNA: TGTGCCAGCAGCCAAGGGAGTGGGACAGGGAGTTTCTTT. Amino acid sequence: CASSQGSGTGSFF.

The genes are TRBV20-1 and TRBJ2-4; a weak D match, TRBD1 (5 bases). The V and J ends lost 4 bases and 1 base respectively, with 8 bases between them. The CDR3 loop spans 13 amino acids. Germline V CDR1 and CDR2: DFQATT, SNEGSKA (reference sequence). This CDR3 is CSAKGPAKNIQYF. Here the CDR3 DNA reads TGCAGTGCTAAGGGGCCGGCCAAAAACATTCAGTACTTC.

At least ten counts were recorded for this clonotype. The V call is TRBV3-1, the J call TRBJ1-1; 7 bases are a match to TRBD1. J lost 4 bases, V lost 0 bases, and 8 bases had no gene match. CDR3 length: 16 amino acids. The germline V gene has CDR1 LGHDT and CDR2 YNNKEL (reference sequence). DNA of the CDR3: TGTGCCAGCAGCCAAGATCTTATAAACAGGGGCACTGAAGCTTTCTTT. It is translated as CASSQDLINRGTEAFF.

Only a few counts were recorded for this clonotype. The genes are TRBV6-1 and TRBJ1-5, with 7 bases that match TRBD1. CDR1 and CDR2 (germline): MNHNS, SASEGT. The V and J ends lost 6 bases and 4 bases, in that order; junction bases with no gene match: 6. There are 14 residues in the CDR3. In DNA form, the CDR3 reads TGTGCCAGCAGGGACCGGGACAGAAATCAGCCCCAGCATTTT. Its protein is CASRDRDRNQPQHF.

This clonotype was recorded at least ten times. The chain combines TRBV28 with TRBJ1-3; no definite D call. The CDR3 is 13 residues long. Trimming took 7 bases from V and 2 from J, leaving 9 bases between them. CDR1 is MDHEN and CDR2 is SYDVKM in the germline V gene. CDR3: CASIGVAGNTIYF. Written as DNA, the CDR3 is TGTGCCAGCATTGGGGTGGCTGGAAACACCATATATTTT.

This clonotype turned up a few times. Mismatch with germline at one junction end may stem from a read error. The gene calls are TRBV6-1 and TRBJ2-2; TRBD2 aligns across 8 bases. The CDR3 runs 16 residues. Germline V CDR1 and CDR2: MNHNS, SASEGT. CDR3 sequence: CASRRGGALNTGELSF. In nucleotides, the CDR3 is TGTGCCAGCAGACGGGGGGGGGCTTTAAACACCGGGGAGCTGTCTTTT.

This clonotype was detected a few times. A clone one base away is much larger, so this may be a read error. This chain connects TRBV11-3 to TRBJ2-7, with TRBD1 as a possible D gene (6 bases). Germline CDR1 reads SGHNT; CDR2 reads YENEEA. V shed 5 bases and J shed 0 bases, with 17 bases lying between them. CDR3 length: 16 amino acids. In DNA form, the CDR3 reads TGTGCCAGCAGCCTGCTAACGGACAGCCACTCCTACGAGCAGTACTTC. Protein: CASSLLTDSHSYEQYF.

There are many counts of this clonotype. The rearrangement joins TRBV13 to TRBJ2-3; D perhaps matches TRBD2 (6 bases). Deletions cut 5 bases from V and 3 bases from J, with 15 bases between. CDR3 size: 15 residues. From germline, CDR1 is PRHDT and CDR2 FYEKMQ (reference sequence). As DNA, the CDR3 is TGTGCCAGCAGCCCAGTGGACTACCGGACAGATACGCAGTATTTT. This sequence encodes CASSPVDYRTDTQYF.

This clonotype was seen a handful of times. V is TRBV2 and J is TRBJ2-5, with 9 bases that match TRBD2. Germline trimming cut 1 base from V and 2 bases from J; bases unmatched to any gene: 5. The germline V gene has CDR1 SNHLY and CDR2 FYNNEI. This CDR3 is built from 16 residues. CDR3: CASSEELAGLQETQYF. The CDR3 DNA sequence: TGTGCCAGCAGTGAAGAACTAGCGGGTTTACAAGAGACCCAGTACTTC.

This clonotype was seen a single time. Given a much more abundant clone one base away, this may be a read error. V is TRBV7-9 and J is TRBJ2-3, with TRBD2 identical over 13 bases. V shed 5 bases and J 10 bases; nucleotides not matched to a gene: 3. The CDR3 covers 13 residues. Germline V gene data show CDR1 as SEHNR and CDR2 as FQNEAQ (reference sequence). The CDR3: CASSLGLAGAQYF. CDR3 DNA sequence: TGTGCCAGCAGCCTCGGACTAGCGGGAGCGCAGTATTTT.

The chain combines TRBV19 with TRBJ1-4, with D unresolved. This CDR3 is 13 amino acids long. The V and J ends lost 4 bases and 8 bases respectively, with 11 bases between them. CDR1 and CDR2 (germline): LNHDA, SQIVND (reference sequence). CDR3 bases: TGTGCCAGTAGTAATCTTGCTGGCGAAAAACTGTTTTTT. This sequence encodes CASSNLAGEKLFF.